Following are 32 T cell receptor beta chains from one sample sequenced in a study of molecular identifiers for immune sequencing clone quantification. TCRdb itself ran the PCR reads through MiXCR, one entry per CDR3 protein. Of tens of thousands of distinct CDR3 sequences in the sample, 21% are singletons; the top ten hold more than 0.85%. Input material: naive CD8+ T cells from blood, with Jurkat cell RNA spiked in. Subset described: FACS-sorted CD8+CD4-CCR7+CD45RA+ naive T cells. These TCRs come from a human donor in good health. Some libraries in this study had Jurkat cell RNA spiked in.

This clonotype was counted many times. The chain has TRBV3-1 and TRBJ1-5; possibly TRBD1 for D (6 bases). The CDR3 is 16 amino acids. CDR1 is LGHDT and CDR2 is YNNKEL in the germline V gene (reference sequence). V lost 2 bases to trimming and J lost 3 bases, with 14 bases between them. CDR3 nucleotides: TGTGCCAGCAGCCAAAGGATAGGGGGGGACAATCAGCCCCAGCATTTT. Its protein product is CASSQRIGGDNQPQHF.

This clonotype was seen many times. The chain recombines TRBV4-3 with TRBJ2-5; D call uncertain. Trimming stripped 0 bases from V and 1 base from J, with 9 bases between. From germline, CDR1 is LGHNA and CDR2 YSLEER. The CDR3 is made up of 15 amino acids. CDR3 bases: TGCGCCAGCAGCCAAGATCGCGGTGGCCAAGAGACCCAGTACTTC. It yields the protein CASSQDRGGQETQYF.

Comment on this clonotype: Being one base from a much bigger clone, this may be a read error. The chain combines TRBV5-1 with TRBJ2-7; a possible D gene is TRBD1 (6 bases). CDR1 is SGHRS, CDR2 YFSETQ, per germline. V lost 6 bases to trimming and J lost 2 bases, with 18 bases between them. The CDR3 is 15 residues long. The CDR3: CASNWTHGQTYEQYF. DNA of the CDR3: TGCGCCAGCAACTGGACCCACGGACAGACCTACGAGCAGTACTTC.

This clonotype was detected a few times. It may be a read error: a sequence one base away is much more abundant. This chain uses TRBV4-3 with TRBJ1-1; TRBD1 might be the D (5 bases). The V gene's germline CDR1 is LGHNA and CDR2 YSLEER. The CDR3 loop spans 15 amino acids. Between the trimmed V and J ends, which lost 1 base and 8 bases, there was a span of 17 bases. This CDR3 is CASSQGGGGSVEAFF. For the CDR3, the DNA is TGCGCCAGCAGCCAAGGTGGGGGAGGGTCAGTAGAAGCTTTCTTT.

A note on this clonotype: This may be a read error, as it is one base from a much larger clone. The CDR3 sequence: CASSVTQGANEQYF. Written as DNA, the CDR3 is TGTGCCAGCAGCGTAACGCAGGGGGCTAACGAGCAGTACTTC. The rearrangement links TRBV6-5 to TRBJ2-7; 8 bases are a match to TRBD1. Germline assignment: CDR1 MNHEY and CDR2 SVGAGI. The V gene end was trimmed by 6 bases and the J gene end by 5 bases; junction bases not matched to a gene: 9. The CDR3 totals 14 residues.

V usage is TRBV4-3 and J usage is TRBJ2-1; 8 bases agree with TRBD2. Germline-derived CDR1 and CDR2 are LGHNA and YSLEER. This CDR3 is built from 16 residues. V was clipped by 0 bases and J by 7 bases; unmatched bases: 8. DNA for the CDR3: TGCGCCAGCAGCCAAGATTGGACTGGCGGGAGGAATGAGCAGTTCTTC. Encoded protein: CASSQDWTGGRNEQFF.

The table lists this clonotype with many counts. The chain has TRBV4-3 and TRBJ1-4; 7 nucleotides agree with TRBD1. CDR1 and CDR2 (germline): LGHNA, YSLEER. Trimming removed 0 bases from V and 7 bases from J; junction bases left unmatched: 11. This CDR3 spans 17 amino acids. CDR3 bases: TGCGCCAGCAGCCAAGATGGGGGCACAGGGGCCACTGAAAAACTGTTTTTT. Residues: CASSQDGGTGATEKLFF.

This clonotype occurred a few times. This chain connects TRBV4-3 to TRBJ1-2, with 8 nucleotides matching TRBD1. Losses at the gene ends were 4 bases for V and 2 bases for J; bases not matched to a gene: 3. Germline values: CDR1 LGHNA, CDR2 YSLEER. This CDR3 has 14 residues. CDR3 DNA sequence: TGCGCCAGCAGCCTGACAGGGGTCAACTATGGCTACACCTTC. This codes for CASSLTGVNYGYTF.

This clonotype showed up many times. V usage is TRBV4-1 and J usage is TRBJ2-7; 10 bases fit TRBD1. Germline V gene lookup returns CDR1 MGHRA and CDR2 YSYEKL. Losses at the gene ends were 4 bases for V and 1 base for J; bases not matched to a gene: 7. This CDR3 spans 16 amino acids. CDR3 in DNA: TGCGCCAGCAGCCGTTCTGGGACAGGGGAGTCCTACGAGCAGTACTTC. It encodes CASSRSGTGESYEQYF.

This clonotype has more than one count but fewer than ten. The chain combines TRBV12-3 or TRBV12-4 with TRBJ2-4; the D gene is possibly TRBD1 (6 bases). This CDR3 has 13 amino acids. Trimming removed 9 bases at V and 2 bases at J, with 11 bases between. For the CDR3, the DNA is TGTGCCAGTTCGGACAGTTCCAAAAACATTCAGTACTTC. This encodes CASSDSSKNIQYF.

As to this clonotype: A much larger clone differs by one base, so this may be a read error. J is TRBJ2-7 and V is TRBV20-1; D is ambiguous. The V gene's germline CDR1 is DFQATT and CDR2 SNEGSKA (reference sequence). CDR3 length: 13 residues. CDR3 amino acids: CSARVRPIYEQHF. In DNA form, the CDR3 reads TGCAGTGCTAGAGTGCGGCCGATCTACGAGCAGCACTTC.

This clonotype was observed at least ten times. This chain joins TRBV5-4 and TRBJ2-7; perhaps TRBD2 as D (5 bases). The CDR3 length is 14 residues. Germline V gives CDR1 SGHNT, CDR2 YYREEE (reference sequence). V was clipped by 3 bases and J by 2 bases, with 12 bases between them. The CDR3 DNA sequence: TGTGCCAGCAGCTCTGGGGTGGGAGCCTACGAGCAGTACTTC. Protein sequence: CASSSGVGAYEQYF.

As regards this clonotype: As the CDR3 is not closed by the conserved phenylalanine or tryptophan, this likely results from a read error. The chain uses TRBV4-1 and TRBJ2-5, with TRBD2 matching over 12 bases. The CDR3 has 17 amino acids. The V and J ends lost 0 bases and 2 bases, in that order; junction bases with no gene match: 4. CDR1 is MGHRA and CDR2 is YSYEKL in the germline V gene. The CDR3 DNA reads TGCGCCAGCAGCCAAGAGTCTAGCGGGGGGGCTCAAGAGACCCAGTACTCC. Residues: CASSQESSGGAQETQYS.

This clonotype was seen ten or more times. The chain couples TRBV6-5 to TRBJ1-1; the match to TRBD1 covers 8 bases. There are 14 residues in the CDR3. CDR1 MNHEY and CDR2 SVGAGI come from the germline V gene. Trimming cost V 2 bases and J 7 bases; bases outside gene matches: 6. The CDR3 nucleotides are TGTGCCAGCAGTTACACTGGACAGGGAGGTGAAGCTTTCTTT. Amino acid sequence: CASSYTGQGGEAFF.

This clonotype was detected many times. The gene calls are TRBV4-1 and TRBJ1-6; 7 bases map to TRBD1. CDR3 length equals 16 residues. The ends lost 0 bases at V and 7 bases at J; junction bases unmatched: 6. Germline CDR1 is MGHRA and CDR2 is YSYEKL. CDR3 in DNA: TGCGCCAGCAGCCAAGACCCCCCGACAGGGAATTCACCCCTCCACTTT. Translation: CASSQDPPTGNSPLHF.

This clonotype was picked up many times. J is TRBJ2-3 and V is TRBV7-9; possibly TRBD1 or TRBD2 for D (6 bases each). With 5 bases removed from V and 3 bases from J, the gap between germline ends came to 18 bases. The CDR3 runs to 16 residues. The germline V gene encodes CDR1 SEHNR and CDR2 FQNEAQ (reference sequence). The CDR3 spells CASSTRGGLRTDTQYF. CDR3 DNA: TGTGCCAGCAGCACTAGAGGGGGGCTTCGGACAGATACGCAGTATTTT.

This clonotype was found once. With a much larger clone just one base away, this may be a read error. The chain is built from TRBV14 and TRBJ2-7, with a tentative D call TRBD1 (6 bases). Germline CDR1 SGHDN, CDR2 FVKESK. This CDR3 is 13 amino acids long. CDR3 in DNA: TGTGCCAGCAGCCCGGACAGTGTCCACGAGCGGTACTTC. This translates into CASSPDSVHERYF.

At least ten counts were recorded for this clonotype. The genes are TRBV5-4 and TRBJ2-4, with TRBD1 matching 11 bases. V shed 4 bases, J shed 8 bases, and the junction held 8 bases outside the gene matches. The CDR3 totals 15 residues. The germline V gene has CDR1 SGHNT and CDR2 YYREEE (reference sequence). CDR3 nucleotide sequence: TGTGCCAGCAGCCCCGCGGACAGGGGGCTGGACATTCAGTACTTC. This sequence encodes CASSPADRGLDIQYF.

Many counts were recorded for this clonotype. The chain uses TRBV9 and TRBJ1-6; unclear D gene. Per germline, CDR1 SGDLS and CDR2 YYNGEE. CDR3 length equals 15 residues. The V and J ends lost 0 bases and 2 bases respectively, with 6 bases between them. CDR3 nucleotide sequence: TGTGCCAGCAGCGTAGGGAGCGCCTATAATTCACCCCTCCACTTT. Amino acids: CASSVGSAYNSPLHF. Looking up the rest from reference TRBV9 and TRBJ1-6 gives the full variable domain: DSGVTQTPKHLITATGQRVTLRCSPRSGDLSVYWYQQSLDQGLQFLIQYYNGEERAKGNILERFSAQQFPDLHSELNLSSLELGDSALYFCASSVGSAYNSPLHFGNGTRLTVT.

This chain links TRBV4-3 with TRBJ2-1; D is unresolved. V gave up 0 bases and J gave up 6 bases, with 9 bases separating them. The CDR3 sequence is 14 residues long. Germline CDR1 LGHNA, CDR2 YSLEER. CDR3 sequence: CASSQEVVSNEQFF. The CDR3, as DNA: TGCGCCAGCAGCCAAGAAGTAGTGAGCAATGAGCAGTTCTTC.

This clonotype was picked up many times. The V gene is TRBV7-9, the J gene TRBJ2-5, with 10 bases that match TRBD2. CDR1 is SEHNR and CDR2 is FQNEAQ in the germline V gene (reference sequence). V was clipped by 5 bases and J by 5 bases; unmatched bases: 2. The CDR3 length is 13 residues. The CDR3 bases are TGTGCCAGCAGCCCGACTAGCGGGGAGACCCAGTACTTC. Its protein is CASSPTSGETQYF.

V and J are TRBV27 and TRBJ2-2; a possible D gene is TRBD1 (5 bases). The CDR3 extends over 15 amino acids. Trimming pared 3 bases from V and 0 bases from J, leaving 8 bases between. Germline values: CDR1 MNHEY, CDR2 SMNVEV (reference sequence). CDR3 amino acids: CASSLARANTGELFF. The CDR3 DNA is TGTGCCAGCAGTTTGGCCAGGGCGAACACCGGGGAGCTGTTTTTT.

The chain uses TRBV9 and TRBJ2-7, with D perhaps TRBD2 (6 bases). Trimming stripped 7 bases from V and 0 bases from J, with 8 bases between. Germline loops: CDR1 SGDLS, CDR2 YYNGEE. The CDR3 runs 12 residues. In DNA form, the CDR3 reads TGTGCCAGCGCCGGGAGCTCCTACGAGCAGTACTTC. This sequence encodes CASAGSSYEQYF.

This clonotype was counted at least ten times. The rearrangement links TRBV30 to TRBJ2-1; D unclear. CDR1 and CDR2 (germline): GTSNPN, SVGIG (reference sequence). CDR3 length: 13 residues. Trimming removed 2 bases from V and 2 bases from J, with 7 bases in between. In DNA, the CDR3 is TGTGCCTGGAGTCCATGGCCCTACAATGAGCAGTTCTTC. Amino acid sequence: CAWSPWPYNEQFF.

This clonotype was picked up many times. The V and J genes are TRBV14 and TRBJ2-4; no definite D call. V shed 0 bases and J shed 15 bases, with 12 bases lying between them. Per the germline V gene, CDR1 is SGHDN and CDR2 is FVKESK. The CDR3 consists of 12 residues. The CDR3 sequence: CASSQEGITRYF. The CDR3 DNA is TGTGCCAGCAGCCAAGAGGGGATAACCCGGTACTTC. Drawing the rest from reference TRBV14 and TRBJ2-4, the complete variable domain is EAGVTQFPSHSVIEKGQTVTLRCDPISGHDNLYWYRRVMGKEIKFLLHFVKESKQDESGMPNNRFLAERTGGTYSTLKVQPAELEDSGVYFCASSQEGITRYFGAGTRLSVL.

With respect to this clonotype: A much larger clonotype is one base distant, so this may be a read error. The conserved closing phenylalanine or tryptophan is absent in this CDR3, likely reflecting a read error. The gene calls are TRBV2 and TRBJ2-5; D uncertain. CDR1 SNHLY and CDR2 FYNNEI come from the germline V gene. CDR3 length equals 15 residues. Trimming removed 1 base from V and 4 bases from J, with 13 bases in between. The CDR3 spells CASSEGVLESETQYL. The CDR3 DNA is TGTGCCAGCAGTGAAGGGGTCTTAGAGTCAGAGACCCAGTACCTC.

The V and J genes are TRBV12-3 or TRBV12-4 and TRBJ2-7; TRBD2 matches 8 bases. Trimming cost V 4 bases and J 1 base; bases outside gene matches: 9. The CDR3 covers 16 residues. Written as DNA, the CDR3 is TGTGCCAGCAGTTCCAGCGGGGGCGGGGATTCCTACGAGCAGTACTTC. Translated: CASSSSGGGDSYEQYF.

This clonotype was counted many times. The rearrangement links TRBV7-3 to TRBJ2-2; 8 positions agree with TRBD1. This CDR3 is 16 amino acids long. CDR1 and CDR2 (germline): SGHTA, FQGTGA. Losses at the gene ends were 2 bases for V and 1 base for J; bases not matched to a gene: 3. CDR3 DNA sequence: TGTGCCAGCAGCTTATTGGGACAGGAGAACACCGGGGAGCTGTTTTTT. Translation gives CASSLLGQENTGELFF.

The table lists this clonotype with many counts. The rearrangement links TRBV28 to TRBJ2-2; 8 bases fit TRBD2. This CDR3 spans 15 amino acids. CDR1 MDHEN and CDR2 SYDVKM come from the germline V gene. After removal of 6 bases from V and 4 bases from J, the junction contained 7 bases not matched to a gene. The CDR3 reads CASRFSGTVTGELFF. CDR3 sequence (DNA): TGTGCCAGCAGGTTTAGCGGGACCGTCACCGGGGAGCTGTTTTTT.

This clonotype was observed at least ten times. The chain employs TRBV20-1 and TRBJ1-2, with D perhaps TRBD1 (6 bases). The CDR3 is 15 residues long. Germline V gives CDR1 DFQATT, CDR2 SNEGSKA (reference sequence). Trimming cost V 1 base and J 2 bases, with 14 bases left between them. CDR3 in amino acids: CSARVPDSANYGYTF. CDR3 DNA sequence: TGCAGTGCTAGAGTGCCGGACAGTGCAAACTATGGCTACACCTTC.

J is TRBJ2-7 and V is TRBV11-2, with D perhaps being TRBD1 or TRBD2 (5 bases each). Germline loops: CDR1 SGHAT, CDR2 FQNNGV. The CDR3 is 16 residues long. Trimming pared 4 bases from V and 2 bases from J, leaving 18 bases between. CDR3 sequence reads: CASSSAGRLKPYEQYF. CDR3 DNA: TGTGCCAGCAGCTCCGCAGGGAGATTAAAACCCTACGAGCAGTACTTC.

The chain recombines TRBV6-5 with TRBJ2-2, with D tentatively TRBD1 or TRBD2 (5 bases each). Trimming left V 2 bases short and J 4 bases short, with 23 bases between. Germline lookup yields CDR1 MNHEY and CDR2 SVGAGI. The CDR3 is 19 residues long. CDR3 residues: CASSYRGTGTPSSTGELFF. CDR3 nucleotide sequence: TGTGCCAGCAGTTACCGAGGCACCGGGACCCCGAGTTCCACCGGGGAGCTGTTTTTT.